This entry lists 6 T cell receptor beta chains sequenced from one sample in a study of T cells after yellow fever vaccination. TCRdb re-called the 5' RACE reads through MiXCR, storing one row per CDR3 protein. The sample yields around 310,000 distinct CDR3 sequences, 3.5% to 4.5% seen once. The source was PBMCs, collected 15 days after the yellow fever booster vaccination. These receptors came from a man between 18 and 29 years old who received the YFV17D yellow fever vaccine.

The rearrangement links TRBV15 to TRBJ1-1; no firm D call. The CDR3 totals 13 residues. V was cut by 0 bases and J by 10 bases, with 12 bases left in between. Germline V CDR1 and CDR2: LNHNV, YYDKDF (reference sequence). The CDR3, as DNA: TGTGCCACCAGCAGAGAAGCCCAGACCGGAGCTTTCTTT. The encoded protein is CATSREAQTGAFF.

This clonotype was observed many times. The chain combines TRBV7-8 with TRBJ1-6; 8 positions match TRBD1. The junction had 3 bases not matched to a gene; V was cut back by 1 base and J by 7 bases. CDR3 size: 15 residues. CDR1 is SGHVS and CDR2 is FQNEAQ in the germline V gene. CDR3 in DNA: TGTGCCAGCAGCTTAGGGACAGGGCTAAATTCACCCCTCCACTTT. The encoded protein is CASSLGTGLNSPLHF.

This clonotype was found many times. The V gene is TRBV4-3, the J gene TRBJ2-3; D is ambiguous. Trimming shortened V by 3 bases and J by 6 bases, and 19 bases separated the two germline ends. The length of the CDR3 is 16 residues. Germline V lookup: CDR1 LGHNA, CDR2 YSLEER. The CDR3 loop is CASSQTSGYQMDTQYF. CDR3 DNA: TGCGCCAGCAGCCAGACAAGTGGGTATCAAATGGATACGCAGTATTTT.

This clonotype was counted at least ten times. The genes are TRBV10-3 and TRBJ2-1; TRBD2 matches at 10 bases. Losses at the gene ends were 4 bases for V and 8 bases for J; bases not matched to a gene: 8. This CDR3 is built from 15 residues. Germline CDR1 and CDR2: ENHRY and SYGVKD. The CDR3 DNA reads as TGTGCCATCAGTGGCCTAGCGGGGGCCTCTGATGAGCAGTTCTTC. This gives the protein CAISGLAGASDEQFF.

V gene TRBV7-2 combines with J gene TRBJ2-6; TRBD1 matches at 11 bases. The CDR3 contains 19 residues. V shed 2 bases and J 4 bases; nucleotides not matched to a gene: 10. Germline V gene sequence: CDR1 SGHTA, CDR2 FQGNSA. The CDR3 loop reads CASSLIPGQGAPGANVLTF. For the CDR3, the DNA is TGTGCCAGCAGCTTAATCCCCGGACAGGGGGCGCCCGGGGCCAACGTCCTGACTTTC.

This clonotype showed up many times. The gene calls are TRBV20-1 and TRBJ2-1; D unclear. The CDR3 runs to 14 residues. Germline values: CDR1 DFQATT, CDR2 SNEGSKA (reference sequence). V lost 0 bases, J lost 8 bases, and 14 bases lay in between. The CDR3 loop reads CSARDVGPVDEQFF. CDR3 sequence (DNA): TGCAGTGCTAGAGACGTTGGACCTGTGGATGAGCAGTTCTTC.